These 9 T cell receptor beta chains were all obtained from the same sample, sequenced in a study of graft-versus-host responses after intestinal transplantation. TCRdb's copy holds only in-frame clones and misses some; the assay was immunoSEQ multiplex PCR. The sample holds about 8,000 clones, around 29% seen once. CFSE-labeled responder cells (approximately 200,000) were plated with approximately 200,000 irradiated, violet-dye-labeled stimulator cells. The specimen comprised alloreactive CD8+ T cells from a mixed lymphocyte reaction culture, sampled before intestinal transplant. Subset denoted: CFSE-low proliferating T cells sorted from approximately 6-day pre-transplant mixed lymphocyte reaction (GvH or HvG direction). The receptors were sampled from a human patient who received an intestinal transplant.

In DNA, the CDR3 is TGTGCCACGCCCCGGGAAACGCAATTGGATGGCTACACCTTC. This sequence encodes CATPRETQLDGYTF. The chain combines TRBV6-1 with TRBJ1-2; D not certain. This CDR3 region has 14 residues. In germline, CDR1 is MNHNS, CDR2 SASEGT. The V end lost 10 bases, the J end lost 6 bases, and 21 bases lay between the germline ends.

This clone was found a few times. The rearrangement links TRBV5-1 to TRBJ2-1; 10 nucleotides line up with TRBD2. CDR3 length equals 18 residues. The V gene's germline CDR1 is SGHRS and CDR2 YFSETQ. The junction had 8 bases not matched to a gene; V was cut back by 0 bases and J by 2 bases. The CDR3 DNA sequence: TGCGCCAGCAGCTTGGCGTACCCCAGCGGGAGGGCCTACAATGAGCAGTTCTTC. This encodes CASSLAYPSGRAYNEQFF.

Judged by abundance, this clone is medium-sized. V and J are TRBV27 and TRBJ2-7, with 9 bases that match TRBD1. The V and J ends lost 8 bases and 3 bases, in that order; junction bases with no gene match: 2. The CDR3 loop spans 12 amino acids. Germline V gives CDR1 MNHEY, CDR2 SMNVEV (reference sequence). In DNA form, the CDR3 reads TGTGCCAGCGGGACAGGGTTCTACGAGCAGTACTTC. Translating it yields CASGTGFYEQYF.

This clone is judged medium-sized. The chain uses TRBV6-1 and TRBJ1-3, with a tentative D call TRBD1 (5 bases). Per germline, CDR1 MNHNS and CDR2 SASEGT. V lost 0 bases, J lost 0 bases, and 12 bases lay in between. The CDR3 is 17 amino acids. The CDR3, as DNA: TGTGCCAGCAGTGAAGCGCTGGTAACAGGCTCTGGAAACACCATATATTTT. Translation: CASSEALVTGSGNTIYF.

This clone was seen more than once but under ten times. The chain recombines TRBV11-2 with TRBJ2-5; 11 bases are shared with TRBD2. J was trimmed by 5 bases and V by 4 bases; bases with no gene match: 3. CDR3 length: 14 residues. Germline V gene sequence: CDR1 SGHAT, CDR2 FQNNGV. The CDR3 nucleotides are TGTGCCAGCAGCTACACTAGCGGGGGTGAGACCCAGTACTTC. Translated, it gives CASSYTSGGETQYF.

The V gene is TRBV4-3, the J gene TRBJ1-1; 7 bases are shared with TRBD1. The CDR3 runs to 15 residues. Trimming took 0 bases from V and 4 from J; bases not matched to a gene: 5. CDR1 is LGHNA and CDR2 is YSLEER in the germline V gene. CDR3 residues: CASSQDSQGVTEAFF. The CDR3 DNA reads as TGCGCCAGCAGCCAAGATTCGCAGGGGGTCACTGAAGCTTTCTTT.

The V gene is TRBV15, the J gene TRBJ1-4; D perhaps matches TRBD1 (6 bases). The CDR3 is 15 amino acids. Germline CDR1 reads LNHNV; CDR2 reads YYDKDF (reference sequence). The germline V and J ends were trimmed by 5 bases and 5 bases, with 15 bases remaining between them. For the CDR3, the DNA is TGTGCCACCAGCGAGCAAGGACAGACGAATGAAAAACTGTTTTTT. It specifies CATSEQGQTNEKLFF.

This clone was observed a handful of times. The chain links TRBV6-1 to TRBJ2-7; TRBD1 matches at 10 bases. CDR1 and CDR2 (germline): MNHNS, SASEGT. Trimming at V came to 7 bases and at J to 6 bases, leaving 6 bases not matched to a gene. The CDR3 length is 13 residues. The CDR3 spells CASTGTGVREQYF. The CDR3 coding sequence is TGTGCCAGCACCGGGACAGGGGTCCGCGAGCAGTACTTC.

Sample share makes this clone medium-sized. The V call is TRBV6-5, the J call TRBJ1-2, with D possibly matching TRBD1 (6 bases). The germline V and J ends were trimmed by 5 bases and 4 bases, with 11 bases remaining between them. The germline V gene encodes CDR1 MNHEY and CDR2 SVGAGI. The CDR3 length is 13 residues. As DNA, the CDR3 is TGTGCCAGCAGTCCCGGGACATTCTATGGCTACACCTTC. Translation: CASSPGTFYGYTF.